Presented here are 5 T cell receptor beta chains from one specimen sequenced in a study of vaccination and CD4 T cells after COVID-19. TCRdb analysed the PCR reads with MiXCR anew, one entry per CDR3 protein. The sample contains about 30,000 distinct CDR3 sequences, 45% to 50% of which appear only once. The time point: late sampling 161 to 241 days after vaccination in a few convalescent patients. Sequenced here: CD4+ T cells from blood, sampled about 7 months after SARS-CoV-2 vaccination. These receptor sequences come from a human donor who had recovered from COVID-19.

Concerning this clonotype: A read error may explain this, as a much larger clone is one base away. The chain joins TRBV27 to TRBJ1-1, with TRBD1 as a possible D gene (5 bases). The CDR3 has 15 amino acids. Germline lookup yields CDR1 MNHEY and CDR2 SMNVEV (reference sequence). V gave up 5 bases and J gave up 5 bases, with 18 bases separating them. This CDR3 reads CASSARRGRNTEAFF. CDR3 sequence (DNA): TGTGCCAGCAGTGCCAGGAGGGGAAGGAATACTGAAGCTTTCTTT.

The J gene is TRBJ1-1, the V gene TRBV28, with TRBD1 identical over 10 bases. Trimming removed 6 bases from V and 0 bases from J; junction bases left unmatched: 7. CDR3 length equals 16 residues. Looked up from germline, CDR1 is MDHEN and CDR2 is SYDVKM. CDR3 sequence (DNA): TGTGCCAGCAGACCCGGGACAGGGGTAATGAACACTGAAGCTTTCTTT. Translating gives CASRPGTGVMNTEAFF.

The table lists this clonotype with a few counts. The gene calls are TRBV6-5 and TRBJ2-7; the D is unclear. Germline loops: CDR1 MNHEY, CDR2 SVGAGI. V lost 4 bases to trimming and J lost 0 bases, with 16 bases between them. CDR3 length: 16 residues. CDR3 bases: TGTGCCAGCAGTTCCGGAGATCGTGGCACCTCCTACGAGCAGTACTTC. Amino acid sequence: CASSSGDRGTSYEQYF.

The chain is built from TRBV20-1 and TRBJ2-7; no definite D call. Germline CDR1 is DFQATT and CDR2 is SNEGSKA (reference sequence). Trimming removed 6 bases from V and 0 bases from J, with 12 bases in between. The CDR3 has 13 residues. In DNA, the CDR3 is TGCAGTGCCACGACACCTAGCTCCTACGAGCAGTACTTC. This encodes CSATTPSSYEQYF.

This clonotype was recorded a few times. The J gene is TRBJ2-3, the V gene TRBV20-1; the match to TRBD1 covers 8 bases. Germline V CDR1 and CDR2: DFQATT, SNEGSKA (reference sequence). Trimming cost V 2 bases and J 2 bases; bases outside gene matches: 21. The CDR3 covers 20 residues. CDR3 sequence (DNA): TGCAGTGCTAGATCCGTACAGCAACTCCCGGGACAGGCATCCACAGATACGCAGTATTTT. Translating it yields CSARSVQQLPGQASTDTQYF.